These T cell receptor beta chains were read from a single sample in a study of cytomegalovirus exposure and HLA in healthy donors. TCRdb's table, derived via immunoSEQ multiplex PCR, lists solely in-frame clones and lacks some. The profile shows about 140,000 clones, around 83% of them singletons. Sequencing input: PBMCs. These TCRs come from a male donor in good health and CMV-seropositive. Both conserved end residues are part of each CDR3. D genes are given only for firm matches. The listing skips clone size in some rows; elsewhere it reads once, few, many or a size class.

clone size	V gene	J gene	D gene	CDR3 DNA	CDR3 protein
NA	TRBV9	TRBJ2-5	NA	TGTGCCAGCAGCCCCTCGGTTAATACCGAGACCCAGTACTTC	CASSPSVNTETQYF
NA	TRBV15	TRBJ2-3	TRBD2	TGTGCCACCAGCAGAGGTAGCGGGAGGGGCCATACGCAGTATTTT	CATSRGSGRGHTQYF
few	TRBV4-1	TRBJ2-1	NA	TGCGCCAGCAGCCGTAGGGACATGAGCAATGAGCAGTTCTTC	CASSRRDMSNEQFF
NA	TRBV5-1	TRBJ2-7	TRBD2	TGCGCCAGCAGCTTGGGACTAGCGGGAGAATTCTCGGACGAGCAGTACTTC	CASSLGLAGEFSDEQYF
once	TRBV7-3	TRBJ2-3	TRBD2	TGTGCCAGCAGCCCTTGGGGGGGGTTCACAGATACGCAGTATTTT	CASSPWGGFTDTQYF
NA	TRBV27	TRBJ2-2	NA	TGTGCCAGCAGTCCAGGGTCAAACACCGGGGAGCTGTTTTTT	CASSPGSNTGELFF
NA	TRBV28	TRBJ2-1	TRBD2	TGTGCCAGCAGTCCCCCCGGGACTAGCGGTTACAATGAGCAGTTCTTC	CASSPPGTSGYNEQFF
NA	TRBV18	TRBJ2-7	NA	TGTGCCAGCTCACCCCAACGGAGGAGCTCCTACGAGCAGTACTTC	CASSPQRRSSYEQYF
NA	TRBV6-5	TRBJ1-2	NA	TGTGCCAGCAGTCCCATGGGCCTCTTCTATGGCTACCCCTTC	CASSPMGLFYGYPF
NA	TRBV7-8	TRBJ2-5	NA	TGTGCCAGCAGCTTACCCCTAGCGCAAGAGACCCAGTACTTC	CASSLPLAQETQYF
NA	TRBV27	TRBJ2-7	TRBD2	TGTGCCAGCAGCTTGGGGGCGGGAGGGGCCAGGTACGAGCAGTACTTC	CASSLGAGGARYEQYF
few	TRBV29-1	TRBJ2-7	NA	TGCAGCGTTCTTTATCCCGCCTACGAGCAGTACTTC	CSVLYPAYEQYF
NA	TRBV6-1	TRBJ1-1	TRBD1	TGTGCCAGCTTTTTTGGACAGGCCAACTCTGAAGCTTTCTTT	CASFFGQANSEAFF
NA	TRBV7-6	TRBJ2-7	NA	TGTGCCAGCAGCTTAGGGCAGGGAGGTCCGGGAGAGCAGTACTTC	CASSLGQGGPGEQYF
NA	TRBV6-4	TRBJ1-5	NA	TGTGCCAGCAGTGAGCTCGGAGGAGTTTGGCAGCCCCAGCATTTT	CASSELGGVWQPQHF
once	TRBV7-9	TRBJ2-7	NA	TGTGCCAGCAGCTTACCAGTAACCTACGAGCAGTACTTC	CASSLPVTYEQYF
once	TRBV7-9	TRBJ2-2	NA	TGTGCCAGCAGCTTAAGGGTTCTAGGGGACACCGGGGAGCTGTTTTTT	CASSLRVLGDTGELFF
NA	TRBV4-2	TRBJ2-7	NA	TGTGCCAGCAGCCAAGGCAACCAGTACGAGCAGTACTTC	CASSQGNQYEQYF
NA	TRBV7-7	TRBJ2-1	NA	TGTGCTAGCAGCCTAGGGGCCGGTCCTGCCAACAATGAGCAGTTCTTC	CASSLGAGPANNEQFF
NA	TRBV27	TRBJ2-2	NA	TGTGCCAGCAGTTTATCGTCGGGGACCGGGGAGCTGTTTTTT	CASSLSSGTGELFF
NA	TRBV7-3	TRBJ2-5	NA	TGTGCCAGCAGCTCAAGCCCTACCCAAGAGACCCAGTACTTC	CASSSSPTQETQYF
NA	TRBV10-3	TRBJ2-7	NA	TGTGCCATCAGTGAAGGACTCCCTACCTACGAGCAGTACTTC	CAISEGLPTYEQYF
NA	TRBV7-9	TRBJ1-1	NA	TGTGCCAGCAGCTTAGCGGGGCAGGCTAGGAACACTGAAGCTTTCTTT	CASSLAGQARNTEAFF
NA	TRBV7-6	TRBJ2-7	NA	TGTGCCAGCAGCTTTGACACGAATTACGAGCAGTACTTC	CASSFDTNYEQYF
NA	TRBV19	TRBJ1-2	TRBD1	TGTGCCAGTAGTATAGCCCCGGACAGGGTGAGCTTC	CASSIAPDRVSF
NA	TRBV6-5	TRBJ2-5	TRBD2	TGTGCCAGCAGTTATAGACTAGCGGGAGAGACCCAGTACTTC	CASSYRLAGETQYF
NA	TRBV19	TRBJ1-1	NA	TGTGCCAGTAGTTCTCGGGAGCAAGAGGTGACTGAAGCTTTCTTT	CASSSREQEVTEAFF
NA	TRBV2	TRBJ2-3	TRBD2	TGTGCCAGCAGTCTACTAGCGGTTATCACAGATACGCAGTATTTT	CASSLLAVITDTQYF
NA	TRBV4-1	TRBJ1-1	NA	TGCGCCAGCAGCCAAGACGGGGGGCGCTTGAACACTGAAGCTTTCTTT	CASSQDGGRLNTEAFF
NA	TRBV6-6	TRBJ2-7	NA	TGTGCCAGCAGTTCTATCTCCGGGACATCAGGCTACGAGCAGTACTTC	CASSSISGTSGYEQYF
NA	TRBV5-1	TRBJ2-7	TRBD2	TGCGCCAGCAGCCTAAGTCTAGCGGGAGGGCCTGACGAGCAGTACTTC	CASSLSLAGGPDEQYF
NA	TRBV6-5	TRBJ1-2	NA	TGTGCCAGCAGCTCCCCCAGGCTTCGGGGTTATGGCTACACCTTC	CASSSPRLRGYGYTF
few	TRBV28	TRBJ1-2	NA	TGTGCCAGCAGTTTGGTCAGGGACTATGGCTACACCTTC	CASSLVRDYGYTF
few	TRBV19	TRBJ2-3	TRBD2	TGTGCCAGTAGTGGGACTAGCGGGGGTGGAGATACGCAGTATTTT	CASSGTSGGGDTQYF
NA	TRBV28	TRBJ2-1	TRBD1	TGTGCCAGCAGCTCAGGCGCCGAGGGGGCCGTTTTGAGTGGGCAGTTCTTC	CASSSGAEGAVLSGQFF
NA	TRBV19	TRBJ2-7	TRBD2	TGTGCCAGTAGTATCGGCCTGGGGGGCGGGAGGATCTACGAGCAGTACTTC	CASSIGLGGGRIYEQYF
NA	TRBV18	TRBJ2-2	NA	TGTGCCAGCTCACCAAAGGACACCACGAACACCGGGGAGCTGTTTTTT	CASSPKDTTNTGELFF
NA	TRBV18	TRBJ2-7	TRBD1	TGTGCCAGCTCACCCTACCGGGACAGGGTGTCTGAGCAGTACTTC	CASSPYRDRVSEQYF
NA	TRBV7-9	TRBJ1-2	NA	TGTGCCAGCAGCTTATACTTCGGAGGGGAGGATGGCTACACCTTC	CASSLYFGGEDGYTF
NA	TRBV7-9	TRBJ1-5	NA	TGTGCCAGCAGCGAGGCAGCAAATCAGCCCCAGCATTTT	CASSEAANQPQHF
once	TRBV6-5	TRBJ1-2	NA	TGTGCCAGCAGTAGAGGGCCGAACTATGGCTACACCTTC	CASSRGPNYGYTF
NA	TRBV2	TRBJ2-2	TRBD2	TGTGCCAGAGGGACTAGCGGACCAGCCGGGGAGCTGTTTTTT	CARGTSGPAGELFF
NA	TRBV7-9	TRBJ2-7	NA	TGTGCCAGCAGCTTGTCCCAATTAGCCTACGAGCAGTACTTC	CASSLSQLAYEQYF
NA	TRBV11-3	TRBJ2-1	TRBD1	TGTGCCAGCAGCTCTTGGACAGGGAGCAATGAGCAGTTCTTC	CASSSWTGSNEQFF
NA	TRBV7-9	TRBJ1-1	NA	TGTGCCAGCAGCTTTCCAGGGGACACTGAAGCTTTCTTT	CASSFPGDTEAFF
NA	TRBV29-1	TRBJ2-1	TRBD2	TGCAGCGTTATATGGGGCTGGGGTGCGACTAGCGTAACCTACAATGAGCAGTTCTTC	CSVIWGWGATSVTYNEQFF
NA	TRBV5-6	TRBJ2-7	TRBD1	TGTGCCAGCAGCTTAGAAGGGACAGCTTACTCCTACGAGCAGTACTTC	CASSLEGTAYSYEQYF
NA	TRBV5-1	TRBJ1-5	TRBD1	TGCGCCAGCAGCTTGACACCGGGACAGCAGTTTGATCAGCCCCAGCATTTT	CASSLTPGQQFDQPQHF
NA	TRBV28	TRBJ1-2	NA	TGTGCCAGCAGAATCCAGGGGTGGAATGGCTACACCTTC	CASRIQGWNGYTF